This TCR beta chain is from a study of PD-L1 blockade in urothelial cancer. Study at large: The median number of T cells present in blood samples was around 150,000. General study points: Durable-benefit cases showed more tumor-associated blood clone expansion at 3 weeks.

Noted time point: pretreatment peripheral blood. Patients were diagnosed with urothelial carcinoma, either locally advanced or metastatic. Germline-derived CDR1 and CDR2 are SQVTM and ANQGSEA. The CDR3 length is 13 residues. Trimming stripped 4 bases from V and 5 bases from J, with 14 bases between. PCRs were each spiked with synthetic TCR analog templates. The table came from immunoSEQ multiplex PCR; TCRdb's copy has only in-frame clones and leaves some out. The sample shows tens of thousands of clones, approximately 81% of them seen only once. This clone was counted a few times. Its antigen remains unknown.

The chain couples TRBV29-1 to TRBJ1-2; D is perhaps TRBD1 (6 bases). The TCR originated in a man aged 55 to 69 with urothelial cancer. The sequenced sample was PBMCs, obtained around atezolizumab (anti-PD-L1) treatment. The CDR3 coding sequence is TGCAGCGTTGTGATGGACAGCGGATATGGCTACACCTTC. Amino acid sequence: CSVVMDSGYGYTF. Looking up the rest from reference TRBV29-1 and TRBJ1-2 gives the full variable domain: SAVISQKPSRDICQRGTSLTIQCQVDSQVTMMFWYRQQPGQSLTLIATANQGSEATYESGFVIDKFPISRPNLTFSTLTVSNMSPEDSSIYLCSVVMDSGYGYTFGSGTRLTVV.